This T cell receptor (beta chain) was retrieved from a study of shared clonotypes between healthy human individuals. CD8 cells regarded as naive lacked CD45RO, were positively chosen for CCR7, and omitted terminally differentiated effector memory CD45RA+ cells. Profiled with immunoSEQ multiplex PCR; TCRdb holds only in-frame clones, not every one. The sample lists about 2 million clones; about 95% were seen once. General study results and limits: Non-shared clonotypes displayed generation probabilities falling below those of clonotypes present in all four donors.

V shed 4 bases and J shed 1 base, with 7 bases lying between them. The CDR3 sequence is 13 residues long. CDR1 PRHDT and CDR2 FYEKMQ come from the germline V gene (reference sequence). On this clone: No antigen is known for it. Other nucleotide sequences in the sample specify the same CDR3.

The sequencing sample was made of naive CD8+ T cells sorted from blood. This TCR derives from a man aged 18 to 30 in good health. The rearrangement links TRBV13 to TRBJ1-1; D uncertain. CDR3 amino acids: CASSSAGNTEAFF. The CDR3 region has the DNA TGTGCCAGCAGCTCCGCAGGGAACACTGAAGCTTTCTTT.